These 17 T cell receptor beta chains came from one sample sequenced in a study of cytomegalovirus exposure and HLA in healthy donors. A multiplex PCR was run with 60 Vbeta primers and 13 Jbeta primers. TCRdb keeps only in-frame clones here, not all; method: immunoSEQ multiplex PCR. The repertoire holds around 140,000 clones, with approximately 63% as singletons. Sequencing was done on a sample of PBMCs. The source is a woman between 55 and 75 years old in good health and CMV-seropositive.

The chain joins TRBV16 to TRBJ2-7, with a tentative D call TRBD1 (6 bases). Germline CDR1 KGHSY, CDR2 FQNENV. V was trimmed by 0 bases and J by 4 bases, leaving 16 bases between them. The CDR3 has 16 residues. In DNA, the CDR3 is TGTGCCAGCAGCCAATCGGGACACGCAGGAAAATACGAGCAGTACTTC. Amino acid sequence: CASSQSGHAGKYEQYF.

Turning to this clone: The same CDR3 arises from other DNA sequences in this sample as well. V usage is TRBV28 and J usage is TRBJ2-7, with D maybe TRBD2 (5 bases). The CDR3 is made up of 11 amino acids. Germline V lookup: CDR1 MDHEN, CDR2 SYDVKM. Trimming took off 5 bases at V and 7 bases at J, with 9 bases between the two ends. The CDR3 region is CASSLAREQYF. The CDR3 DNA reads TGTGCCAGCAGTCTAGCTAGGGAGCAGTACTTC.

The rearrangement uses TRBV19 and TRBJ1-1; 9 bases fit TRBD1. Germline CDR1 is LNHDA and CDR2 is SQIVND (reference sequence). V shed 9 bases, J shed 5 bases, and the junction held 13 bases outside the gene matches. There are 15 residues in the CDR3. CDR3 sequence: CARATGGGHRTEAFF. The CDR3 DNA reads as TGTGCCAGGGCGACAGGGGGAGGTCATCGGACTGAAGCTTTCTTT.

The chain links TRBV6-5 to TRBJ2-5; 9 positions agree with TRBD1. J lost 4 bases, V lost 7 bases, and 7 bases had no gene match. Germline V gene sequence: CDR1 MNHEY, CDR2 SVGAGI. The CDR3 is 14 residues long. The CDR3, as DNA: TGTGCCAGCACCGCTACAGGGGGCAGAGAGACCCAGTACTTC. Residues: CASTATGGRETQYF.

V usage is TRBV7-9 and J usage is TRBJ2-3; 9 bases are shared with TRBD2. This CDR3 region has 15 residues. V was clipped by 5 bases and J by 4 bases; unmatched bases: 7. Per germline, CDR1 SEHNR and CDR2 FQNEAQ (reference sequence). Here the CDR3 DNA reads TGTGCCAGCAGCCCCTATGGCGGGAGGGCAGATACGCAGTATTTT. This encodes CASSPYGGRADTQYF.

The chain combines TRBV18 with TRBJ2-7, with 8 bases lining up with TRBD1. This CDR3 is built from 14 residues. CDR1 and CDR2 from the germline V gene are KGHSH and LQKENI. After removal of 5 bases from V and 6 bases from J, the junction contained 9 bases not matched to a gene. The CDR3 here is CASSTDRVAGEQYF. CDR3 in DNA: TGTGCCAGCTCAACGGACAGGGTGGCGGGCGAGCAGTACTTC.

A few counts support this clone. V usage is TRBV27 and J usage is TRBJ2-5; D ambiguous. The DNA matches TRBJ2-7 better at its end, which makes the J call doubtful. The CDR3 sequence is 14 residues long. The germline V gene has CDR1 MNHEY and CDR2 SMNVEV (reference sequence). CDR3 nucleotides: TGTGCCAGCAGCCCATTACAGAGCCCCTACGAGCAGTACTTC. Translating gives CASSPLQSPYEQYF.

This clone was seen a handful of times. The same CDR3 can be traced to other DNA sequences in this sample. The chain is built from TRBV6-5 and TRBJ1-1; D may be TRBD1 (5 bases). The CDR3 loop spans 13 amino acids. Germline lookup yields CDR1 MNHEY and CDR2 SVGAGI. Trimming pared 2 bases from V and 4 bases from J, leaving 8 bases between. The CDR3 nucleotides read TGTGCCAGCAGTTACCCGGGGGGCACTGAAGCTTTCTTT. It encodes CASSYPGGTEAFF.

This clone turned up a few times. The chain couples TRBV7-2 to TRBJ2-5, with 7 nucleotides matching TRBD2. The ends lost 3 bases at V and 5 bases at J; junction bases unmatched: 9. Germline V lookup: CDR1 SGHTA, CDR2 FQGNSA. CDR3 length: 15 residues. Written as DNA, the CDR3 is TGTGCCAGCAGCTTGCGCGGGAGAAACGGGGAGACCCAGTACTTC. Its translation is CASSLRGRNGETQYF.

This sequence joins TRBV1 and TRBJ2-5; TRBD2, as called in the table, went unchecked against the DNA. TRBV1 is a documented pseudogene. The CDR3 loop spans 16 amino acids. The CDR3: CTSNQTSGRALETQYF. The CDR3 nucleotides are TGCACCAGCAACCAAACTAGCGGGAGGGCCCTAGAGACCCAGTACTTC.

The sample holds one count of this clone. The chain combines TRBV25-1 with TRBJ1-5; D is possibly TRBD1 (5 bases). Germline V CDR1 and CDR2: MGHDK, SYGVNS. The CDR3 runs to 16 residues. Trimming took off 2 bases at V and 2 bases at J, with 13 bases between the two ends. DNA of the CDR3: TGTGCCAGCAGTGAAGGGGGGAGACCCGGCAATCAGCCCCAGCATTTT. As protein: CASSEGGRPGNQPQHF.

The chain carries TRBV30 and TRBJ1-4; TRBD1 aligns across 7 bases. There are 15 residues in the CDR3. V shed 2 bases and J 8 bases; nucleotides not matched to a gene: 11. Germline V gene sequence: CDR1 GTSNPN, CDR2 SVGIG (reference sequence). CDR3 region: CAWSPKGGPSEKLFF. As DNA, the CDR3 is TGTGCCTGGAGTCCTAAAGGGGGCCCCTCAGAAAAACTGTTTTTT.

The chain has TRBV19 and TRBJ1-1, with 10 bases that match TRBD1. The J segment lost 5 bases and the V segment lost 5 bases, leaving 5 bases of the junction unmatched. The CDR3 is made up of 14 amino acids. CDR1 and CDR2 (germline): LNHDA, SQIVND (reference sequence). CDR3 sequence (DNA): TGTGCCAGTAGTCAAGGGACAGGGGAGACTGAAGCTTTCTTT. Translation: CASSQGTGETEAFF.

The rearrangement links TRBV25-1 to TRBJ1-3; unclear D gene. The germline CDR1 and CDR2 sequences are MGHDK and SYGVNS. The CDR3 contains 14 residues. V was clipped by 5 bases and J by 7 bases, with 15 bases between them. The CDR3 is CASSLTGMANTIYF. The CDR3 DNA reads TGTGCCAGCAGTCTTACGGGGATGGCGAACACCATATATTTT.

The table lists this clone with a count of one. The chain has TRBV4-1 and TRBJ2-5, with TRBD2 matching over 11 bases. Germline lookup yields CDR1 MGHRA and CDR2 YSYEKL. V trimming: 2 bases; J trimming: 5 bases; junction bases outside the gene matches: 13. The length of the CDR3 is 18 residues. CDR3 protein: CASSQYATLGLAGETQYF. The DNA of the CDR3 is TGCGCCAGCAGCCAATACGCAACCCTTGGACTAGCGGGTGAGACCCAGTACTTC.

The chain uses TRBV18 and TRBJ1-2, with 11 positions matching TRBD1. Germline values: CDR1 KGHSH, CDR2 LQKENI. The CDR3 extends over 14 amino acids. V shed 3 bases and J 7 bases; nucleotides not matched to a gene: 4. The chain's CDR3 is CASSPDRGLGGYTF. In DNA form, the CDR3 reads TGTGCCAGCTCACCGGACAGGGGGCTAGGTGGCTACACCTTC.

J is TRBJ1-2 and V is TRBV6-1, with D perhaps TRBD1 (5 bases). V shed 5 bases and J shed 3 bases, with 10 bases lying between them. The CDR3 extends over 13 amino acids. Germline V gives CDR1 MNHNS, CDR2 SASEGT. In DNA, the CDR3 is TGTGCCAGCAGTCCCGGGACTCACTATGGCTACACCTTC. Translated: CASSPGTHYGYTF.